What follows are 6 T cell receptor beta chains derived from one specimen sequenced in a study of monozygotic twins with cystic fibrosis. Produced via immunoSEQ multiplex PCR; TCRdb's table is partial and in-frame only. The sample yields about 36,000 clones, over 75% seen once. Sequencing was performed on blood. These receptors were collected from a girl aged 2-10 years with cystic fibrosis.

CDR3: CASRAEDRGSYEQYF. The DNA for the CDR3 is TGTGCCAGCAGAGCGGAGGACAGGGGGTCCTACGAGCAGTACTTC. This sequence joins TRBV6-6 and TRBJ2-7; 10 positions agree with TRBD1. Germline CDR1 and CDR2: MNHNY and SVGAGI (reference sequence). The CDR3 covers 15 residues. Trimming at V came to 6 bases and at J to 1 base, leaving 6 bases not matched to a gene.

The gene calls are TRBV4-1 and TRBJ1-2; D not resolved. CDR3 length: 12 residues. Trimming took 1 base from V and 8 from J, leaving 8 bases between them. Germline V CDR1 and CDR2: MGHRA, YSYEKL. The CDR3 loop reads CASSQGVRGYTF. Here the CDR3 DNA reads TGCGCCAGCAGCCAAGGGGTACGAGGCTACACCTTC.

The table lists this clone with a count of one. This sequence joins TRBV30 and TRBJ1-3; 7 bases fit TRBD1. This CDR3 has 13 residues. V trimming: 7 bases; J trimming: 0 bases; junction bases outside the gene matches: 3. Per the germline V gene, CDR1 is GTSNPN and CDR2 is SVGIG (reference sequence). CDR3 protein: CALGQSSGNTIYF. CDR3 coding DNA: TGTGCCTTGGGACAGTCCTCTGGAAACACCATATATTTT.

This clone was detected only a few times. The chain uses TRBV20-1 and TRBJ2-4; D gene unclear. The CDR3 extends over 11 amino acids. The V end lost 3 bases, the J end lost 8 bases, and 8 bases lay between the germline ends. Looked up from germline, CDR1 is DFQATT and CDR2 is SNEGSKA (reference sequence). In DNA, the CDR3 is TGCAGTGCTAGCCCCGGAGACATTCAGTACTTC. Its translation is CSASPGDIQYF.

V gene TRBV7-8 combines with J gene TRBJ2-5, with D tentatively TRBD2 (6 bases). The CDR3 is 14 amino acids. Germline V gene sequence: CDR1 SGHVS, CDR2 FQNEAQ. V was trimmed by 5 bases and J by 5 bases, leaving 15 bases between them. CDR3 protein: CASSRDLAGETQYF. CDR3 bases: TGTGCCAGCAGCCGGGACTTAGCAGGGGAGACCCAGTACTTC.

The gene calls are TRBV10-3 and TRBJ2-7, with 12 bases that match TRBD2. V lost 6 bases and J lost 3; bases outside the gene matches: 6. Looked up from germline, CDR1 is ENHRY and CDR2 is SYGVKD. The CDR3 is 15 residues long. Here the CDR3 reads CAIRDPTSGGYEQYF. For the CDR3, the DNA is TGTGCCATCAGGGACCCGACTAGCGGGGGCTACGAGCAGTACTTC.